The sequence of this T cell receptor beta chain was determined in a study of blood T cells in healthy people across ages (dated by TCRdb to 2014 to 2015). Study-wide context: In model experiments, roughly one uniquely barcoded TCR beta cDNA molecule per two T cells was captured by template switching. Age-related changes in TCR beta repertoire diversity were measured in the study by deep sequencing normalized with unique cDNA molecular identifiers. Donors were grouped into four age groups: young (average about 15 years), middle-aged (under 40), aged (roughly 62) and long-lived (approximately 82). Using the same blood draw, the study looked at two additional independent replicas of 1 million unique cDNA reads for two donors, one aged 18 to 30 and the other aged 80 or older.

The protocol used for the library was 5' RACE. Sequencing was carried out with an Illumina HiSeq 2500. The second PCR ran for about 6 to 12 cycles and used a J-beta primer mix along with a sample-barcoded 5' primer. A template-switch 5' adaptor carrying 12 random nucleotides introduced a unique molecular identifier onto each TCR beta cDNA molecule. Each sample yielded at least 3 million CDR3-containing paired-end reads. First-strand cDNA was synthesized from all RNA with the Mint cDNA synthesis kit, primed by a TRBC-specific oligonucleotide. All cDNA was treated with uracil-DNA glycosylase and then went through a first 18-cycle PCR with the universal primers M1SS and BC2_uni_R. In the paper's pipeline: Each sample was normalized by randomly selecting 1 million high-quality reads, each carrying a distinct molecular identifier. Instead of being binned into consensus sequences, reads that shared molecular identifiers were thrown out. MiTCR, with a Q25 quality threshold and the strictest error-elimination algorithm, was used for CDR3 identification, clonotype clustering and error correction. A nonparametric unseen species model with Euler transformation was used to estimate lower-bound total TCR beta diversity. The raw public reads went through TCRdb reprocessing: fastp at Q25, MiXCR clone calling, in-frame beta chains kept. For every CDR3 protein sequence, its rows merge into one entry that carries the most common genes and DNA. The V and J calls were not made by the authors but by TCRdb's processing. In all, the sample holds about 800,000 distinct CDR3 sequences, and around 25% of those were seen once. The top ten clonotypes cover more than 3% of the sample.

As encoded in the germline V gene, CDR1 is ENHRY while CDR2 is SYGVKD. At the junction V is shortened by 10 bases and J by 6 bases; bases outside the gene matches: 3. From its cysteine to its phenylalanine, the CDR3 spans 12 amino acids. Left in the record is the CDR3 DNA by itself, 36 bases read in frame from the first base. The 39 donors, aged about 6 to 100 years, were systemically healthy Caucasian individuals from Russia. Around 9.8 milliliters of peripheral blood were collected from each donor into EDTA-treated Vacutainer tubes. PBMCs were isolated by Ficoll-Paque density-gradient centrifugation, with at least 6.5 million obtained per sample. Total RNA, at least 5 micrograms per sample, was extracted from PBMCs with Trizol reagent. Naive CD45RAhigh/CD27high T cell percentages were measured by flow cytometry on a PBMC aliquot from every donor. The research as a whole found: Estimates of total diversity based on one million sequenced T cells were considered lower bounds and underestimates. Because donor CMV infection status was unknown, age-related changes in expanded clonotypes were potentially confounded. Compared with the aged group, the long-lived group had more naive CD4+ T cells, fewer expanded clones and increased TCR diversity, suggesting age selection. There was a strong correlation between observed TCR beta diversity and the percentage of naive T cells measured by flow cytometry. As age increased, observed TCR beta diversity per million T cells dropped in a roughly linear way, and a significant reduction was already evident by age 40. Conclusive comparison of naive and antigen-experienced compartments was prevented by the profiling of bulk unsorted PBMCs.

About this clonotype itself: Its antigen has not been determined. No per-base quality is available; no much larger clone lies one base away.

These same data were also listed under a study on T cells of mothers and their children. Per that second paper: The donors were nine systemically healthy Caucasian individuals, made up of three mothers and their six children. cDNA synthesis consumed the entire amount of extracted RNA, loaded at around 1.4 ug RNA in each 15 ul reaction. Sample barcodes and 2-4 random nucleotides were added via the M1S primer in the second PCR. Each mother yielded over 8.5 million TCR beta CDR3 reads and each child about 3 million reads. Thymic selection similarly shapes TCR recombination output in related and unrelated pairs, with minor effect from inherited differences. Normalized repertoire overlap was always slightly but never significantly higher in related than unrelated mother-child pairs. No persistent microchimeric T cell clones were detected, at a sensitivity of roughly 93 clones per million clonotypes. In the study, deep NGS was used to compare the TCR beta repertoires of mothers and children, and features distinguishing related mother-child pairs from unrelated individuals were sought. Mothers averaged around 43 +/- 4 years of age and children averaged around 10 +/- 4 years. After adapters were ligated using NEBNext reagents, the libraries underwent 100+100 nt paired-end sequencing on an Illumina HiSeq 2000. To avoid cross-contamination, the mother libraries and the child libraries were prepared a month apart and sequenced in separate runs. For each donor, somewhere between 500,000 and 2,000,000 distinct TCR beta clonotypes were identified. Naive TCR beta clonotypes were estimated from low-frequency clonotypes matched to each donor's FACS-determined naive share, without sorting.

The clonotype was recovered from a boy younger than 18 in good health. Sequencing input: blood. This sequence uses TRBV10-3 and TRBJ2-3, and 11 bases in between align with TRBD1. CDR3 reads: CATGTGGDTQYF. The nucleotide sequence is TGTGCCACCGGGACAGGGGGGGATACGCAGTATTTT.